This record looks at one TCR beta chain sequence and its context. The antigen is not known. The CDR3 contains 13 residues. From germline, CDR1 is KGHSH and CDR2 LQKENI. Germline trimming cut 5 bases from V and 5 bases from J; bases unmatched to any gene: 3. This specimen belongs to a study of metastatic and nonmetastatic thyroid tumors. As for the study in general: Samples came from malignant and benign thyroid patients, and repertoires were compared across blood and tumor or nodule tissue. Regarding the study as a whole: Malignant tumors reportedly showed significantly higher TCR beta diversity than benign nodules in both blood and tumor.

Every patient underwent thyroid surgery untreated. Under the authors' procedure: CDR3 was compared across clinicopathological groups, and the resulting differences were used to build a distant-metastasis classifier for papillary thyroid cancer. MiXCR reprocessed the PCR reads for TCRdb. For this entry, the V and J calls and clone size follow TCRdb and not the study's own pipeline. The table includes tens of thousands of clones, 10% to 15% detected once. The clonotype comes from a male donor with papillary thyroid cancer or a benign thyroid nodule (not recorded which). Some clones in this sample may be carry-over from other donors' samples. Sample: blood. The V gene is TRBV18, the J gene TRBJ2-5; 9 bases map to TRBD1. The CDR3 region has the DNA TGTGCCAGCTCAACGGGACAGGGTGAGACCCAGTACTTC. This codes for CASSTGQGETQYF.